Shown below are 4 T cell receptor beta chains from a single sample sequenced in a study of T-cell memory formation after mild COVID-19. TCRdb reprocessed the 5' RACE reads via MiXCR and lists one record per CDR3 protein. The repertoire holds around 300,000 distinct CDR3 sequences, with 13% to 15% as singletons. Sequencing used PBMCs or a T cell subset sorted from them (not recorded which). The receptors derive from a man aged 18 to 35 who had mild COVID-19 (a few samples of this study predate the infection). Cell type and time point are not known.

This clonotype was detected many times. J is TRBJ2-1 and V is TRBV20-1; D is ambiguous. V lost 5 bases and J lost 4, with 18 bases in between. The germline CDR1 and CDR2 sequences are DFQATT and SNEGSKA (reference sequence). The CDR3 has 15 amino acids. CDR3 DNA: TGCAGTGCTCCTCCTCCCGGCCGGTTTTACAATGAGCAGTTCTTC. The encoded protein is CSAPPPGRFYNEQFF.

Only a few counts were recorded for this clonotype. The V gene is TRBV6-2 or TRBV6-3, the J gene TRBJ2-7, with D hard to call. Germline V gene lookup returns CDR1 MNHEY and CDR2 SVGEGT. The CDR3 is 13 residues long. Trimming cost V 5 bases and J 0 bases, with 8 bases left between them. The CDR3, as DNA: TGTGCCAGCAGTGACACTTCCTCCTACGAGCAGTACGTC. Protein sequence: CASSDTSSYEQYV.

This clonotype was observed a few times. J is TRBJ1-6 and V is TRBV12-3 or TRBV12-4; unclear D gene. Trimming cost V 7 bases and J 0 bases, with 10 bases left between them. The CDR3 has 15 residues. The CDR3 region has the DNA TGTGCCAGCAAAATATTCAGCTCCTATAATTCACCCCTCCACTTT. It specifies CASKIFSSYNSPLHF.

This clonotype was seen a few times. V is TRBV5-1 and J is TRBJ2-4; TRBD1 might be the D (6 bases). V gave up 0 bases and J gave up 7 bases, with 8 bases separating them. Germline-derived CDR1 and CDR2 are SGHRS and YFSETQ. The CDR3 is 13 residues long. The CDR3 DNA sequence: TGCGCCAGCAGCTTGGCAGGGGCGAACATTCAGTACTTC. It encodes CASSLAGANIQYF.